These 20 T cell receptor beta chains were sequenced from one sample in a study of blood T cell repertoires in COVID-19 (dated by TCRdb to the early 2020s). Libraries came from the immunoSEQ multiplex PCR assay. The immuneACCESS repertoire file appears here via TCRdb, limited to in-frame rearrangements. These files lack a portion of the clones; in checked studies, under half of the deficit traces to unresolved V genes, and the cause of the others is not known. Present in this sample are roughly 150,000 clones, more than 65% of which were seen just once. The top ten clones comprise less than 20% of the sample. Sequenced: PBMCs or T cells enriched from blood (not recorded which). The receptors stem from a man aged 60 to 75 who had recovered from COVID-19.

CDR3 protein: CASSNGQPQHF. The CDR3, as DNA: TGTGCCAGCAGTAACGGTCAGCCCCAGCATTTT. V usage is TRBV6-2 or TRBV6-3 and J usage is TRBJ1-5; D is undetermined. Per the germline V gene, CDR1 is MNHEY and CDR2 is SVGEGT. Trimming pared 5 bases from V and 6 bases from J, leaving 5 bases between. The CDR3 runs 11 residues.

The CDR3 DNA follows: TGCGCCAGCAGCTTGGAATGGGGCGGCTACGAGCAGTACTTC. It is translated as CASSLEWGGYEQYF. The genes are TRBV5-1 and TRBJ2-7; perhaps TRBD1 as D (5 bases). Germline V lookup: CDR1 SGHRS, CDR2 YFSETQ. Deletions cut 0 bases from V and 3 bases from J, with 10 bases between. The CDR3 loop spans 14 amino acids.

The V call is TRBV24-1, the J call TRBJ2-1; tentative D call: TRBD2 (6 bases). CDR1 is KGHDR, CDR2 SFDVKD, per germline. The CDR3 runs to 13 residues. V was clipped by 5 bases and J by 2 bases, with 6 bases between them. The DNA for the CDR3 is TGTGCCACCAGTGGCGGGACCTACAATGAGCAGTTCTTC. Translated: CATSGGTYNEQFF.

This chain connects TRBV4-1 to TRBJ2-1, with a possible D match to TRBD2 (6 bases). The V and J ends lost 4 bases and 4 bases respectively, with 20 bases between them. From germline, CDR1 is MGHRA and CDR2 YSYEKL. The CDR3 covers 17 residues. CDR3 region: CASSPDPGRGIYNEQFF. In DNA, the CDR3 is TGCGCCAGCAGCCCTGACCCCGGGCGGGGCATATACAATGAGCAGTTCTTC.

V usage is TRBV5-4 and J usage is TRBJ2-1; a possible D gene is TRBD2 (6 bases). Trimming stripped 0 bases from V and 9 bases from J, with 7 bases between. This CDR3 region has 12 residues. The germline V gene encodes CDR1 SGHNT and CDR2 YYREEE (reference sequence). The CDR3 nucleotides are TGTGCCAGCAGCTTGGTCGGGGGTGAGCAGTTCTTC. Amino acids: CASSLVGGEQFF.

V is TRBV6-5 and J is TRBJ2-7; D uncertain. Germline CDR1 and CDR2: MNHEY and SVGAGI. The CDR3 has 15 amino acids. The germline V and J ends were trimmed by 8 bases and 3 bases, with 20 bases remaining between them. The CDR3 region is CASRGLTQHYYEQYF. The CDR3 DNA reads as TGTGCCAGCCGCGGCTTGACTCAACACTACTACGAGCAGTACTTC.

V usage is TRBV15 and J usage is TRBJ1-1; D is undetermined. Germline V gene lookup returns CDR1 LNHNV and CDR2 YYDKDF (reference sequence). Trimming removed 0 bases at V and 3 bases at J, with 11 bases between. The CDR3 sequence is 15 residues long. This CDR3 reads CATSRDGSFHTEAFF. The CDR3 region has the DNA TGTGCCACCAGCAGAGACGGGTCTTTTCACACTGAAGCTTTCTTT.

The chain uses TRBV7-2 and TRBJ1-1; TRBD1 aligns across 8 bases. V lost 4 bases, J lost 5 bases, and 6 bases stayed unmatched. This CDR3 contains 14 residues. The V gene's germline CDR1 is SGHTA and CDR2 FQGNSA. The CDR3 is CASSSGQAGTEAFF. DNA of the CDR3: TGTGCCAGCAGCTCGGGACAGGCGGGGACTGAAGCTTTCTTT.

CDR3 sequence reads: CASSLQGGNTDTQYF. In DNA form, the CDR3 reads TGTGCCAGCAGCCTCCAGGGCGGTAACACAGATACGCAGTATTTT. The chain links TRBV7-8 to TRBJ2-3; possible D gene TRBD1, 5 bases. The germline CDR1 and CDR2 sequences are SGHVS and FQNEAQ. The CDR3 is 15 residues long. Trimming stripped 5 bases from V and 2 bases from J, with 14 bases between.

The chain links TRBV27 to TRBJ2-7; 7 bases map to TRBD1. This CDR3 has 16 residues. With V trimmed by 4 bases and J by 2 bases, 11 bases remained unmatched. Per the germline V gene, CDR1 is MNHEY and CDR2 is SMNVEV (reference sequence). The CDR3 here is CASSSPRQGSTYEQYF. The CDR3 nucleotides are TGTGCCAGCAGTTCGCCACGACAGGGATCCACCTACGAGCAGTACTTC.

This clone was recorded only once. The CDR3: CASSDLADTQYF. The DNA of the CDR3 is TGTGCCAGCAGTGACCTAGCAGATACGCAGTATTTT. The chain joins TRBV6-1 to TRBJ2-3; no clear D gene. CDR1 MNHNS and CDR2 SASEGT come from the germline V gene. The ends were cut back, 3 bases at V and 4 bases at J, with 5 bases in the middle. This CDR3 has 12 amino acids.

The gene calls are TRBV7-8 and TRBJ2-4; 10 nucleotides agree with TRBD1. This CDR3 comprises 18 residues. The germline V gene encodes CDR1 SGHVS and CDR2 FQNEAQ. The trim removed 5 bases at V and 0 bases at J, leaving 10 bases unmatched. The CDR3 protein is CASSPRTGGGVAKNIQYF. Here the CDR3 DNA reads TGTGCCAGCAGCCCTCGGACAGGGGGTGGGGTAGCCAAAAACATTCAGTACTTC. Variable domain in full (rest from reference TRBV7-8 and TRBJ2-4): GAGVSQSPRYKVAKRGQDVALRCDPISGHVSLFWYQQALGQGPEFLTYFQNEAQLDKSGLPSDRFFAERPEGSVSTLKIQRTQQEDSAVYLCASSPRTGGGVAKNIQYFGAGTRLSVL.

The genes are TRBV18 and TRBJ2-2, with 7 bases identical to TRBD2. V dropped 3 bases and J dropped 5; count of bases not matched to a gene: 9. The V gene's germline CDR1 is KGHSH and CDR2 LQKENI. The CDR3 has 16 residues. The CDR3 sequence is CASSPLAVGETGELFF. CDR3 in DNA: TGTGCCAGCTCACCTCTAGCGGTTGGGGAGACCGGGGAGCTGTTTTTT.

This chain joins TRBV5-1 and TRBJ2-3; 8 nucleotides align to TRBD2. With V trimmed by 4 bases and J by 2 bases, 6 bases remained unmatched. The CDR3 totals 15 residues. CDR1 and CDR2 (germline): SGHRS, YFSETQ. CDR3 sequence (DNA): TGCGCCAGCAGCCATAGCGGGGCCGACACAGATACGCAGTATTTT. Translation gives CASSHSGADTDTQYF.

This chain connects TRBV6-5 to TRBJ1-3, with a weak D call TRBD1 (6 bases). Germline values: CDR1 MNHEY, CDR2 SVGAGI. The CDR3 covers 14 residues. The V end was cut by 7 bases, the J end by 4 bases, with 14 bases between. CDR3 residues: CASTPGAAGNTIYF. CDR3 nucleotides: TGTGCCAGCACCCCAGGGGCTGCGGGAAACACCATATATTTT.

The genes are TRBV3-1 (or the pseudogene TRBV3-2) and TRBJ1-5, with 8 bases identical to TRBD1. The CDR3 loop spans 15 amino acids. Losses at the gene ends were 1 base for V and 5 bases for J; bases not matched to a gene: 4. Germline CDR1 and CDR2: LGHDT and YNNKEL (reference sequence). The DNA of the CDR3 is TGTGCCAGCAGCCAAGGTCCAGGGGGCCATCAGCCCCAGCATTTT. It codes for CASSQGPGGHQPQHF.

The chain has TRBV2 and TRBJ2-1; no firm D call. The germline gives CDR1 SNHLY, CDR2 FYNNEI. V was shortened by 4 bases and J by 3 bases, with 7 bases between the two germline ends. CDR3 length equals 13 residues. In DNA form, the CDR3 reads TGTGCCAGCAGTGGCGGCAACTACAATGAGCAGTTCTTC. This codes for CASSGGNYNEQFF.

V usage is TRBV2 and J usage is TRBJ2-6; possible D gene TRBD1, 7 bases. The V end lost 5 bases, the J end lost 2 bases, and 13 bases lay between the germline ends. The CDR3 is 16 residues long. The germline V gene encodes CDR1 SNHLY and CDR2 FYNNEI. CDR3 DNA sequence: TGTGCCAGCAGTAGTACAGGGGAGGCTGGGGCCAACGTCCTGACTTTC. It is translated as CASSSTGEAGANVLTF.

About this clone itself: Different DNA sequences within this sample yield the same CDR3. The chain is built from TRBV28 and TRBJ2-7; a possible D gene is TRBD2 (5 bases). The CDR3 spans 14 residues. Germline CDR1 and CDR2: MDHEN and SYDVKM. V dropped 5 bases and J dropped 2 bases, with 13 bases sitting between them. The CDR3: CASSLRGPTYEQYF. The CDR3 coding sequence is TGTGCCAGCAGTCTCCGAGGGCCCACCTACGAGCAGTACTTC.

This clone was counted between two and nine times. The genes are TRBV2 and TRBJ2-5; no reliable D call. Germline CDR1 is SNHLY and CDR2 is FYNNEI. The V end was cut by 6 bases, the J end by 13 bases, with 15 bases between. This CDR3 comprises 11 residues. CDR3 DNA sequence: TGTGCCAGCAGGGAGTCAAGGCCTTTGTACTTC. Amino acids: CASRESRPLYF.